This T cell receptor (beta chain) was recorded in a study of chemoradiotherapy in HPV16-positive cancers. Assay used: immunoSEQ multiplex PCR; TCRdb lists only in-frame clones, some missing. The table lists 25,000 to 35,000 clones, around 90% of them singletons. This receptor was obtained from a human donor with HPV-associated anogenital cancer. Sequencing was performed on blood, taken from a patient who underwent chemoradiotherapy.

The CDR3 nucleotides are TGTGCCAGCAGCTTACCGGGACAGGGGACACGCAATGAGCAGTTCTTC. Encoded protein: CASSLPGQGTRNEQFF. The rearrangement uses TRBV11-2 and TRBJ2-1, with TRBD1 matching over 10 bases. Per germline, CDR1 SGHAT and CDR2 FQNNGV. This CDR3 has 16 residues. V trimming: 2 bases; J trimming: 6 bases; junction bases outside the gene matches: 7.